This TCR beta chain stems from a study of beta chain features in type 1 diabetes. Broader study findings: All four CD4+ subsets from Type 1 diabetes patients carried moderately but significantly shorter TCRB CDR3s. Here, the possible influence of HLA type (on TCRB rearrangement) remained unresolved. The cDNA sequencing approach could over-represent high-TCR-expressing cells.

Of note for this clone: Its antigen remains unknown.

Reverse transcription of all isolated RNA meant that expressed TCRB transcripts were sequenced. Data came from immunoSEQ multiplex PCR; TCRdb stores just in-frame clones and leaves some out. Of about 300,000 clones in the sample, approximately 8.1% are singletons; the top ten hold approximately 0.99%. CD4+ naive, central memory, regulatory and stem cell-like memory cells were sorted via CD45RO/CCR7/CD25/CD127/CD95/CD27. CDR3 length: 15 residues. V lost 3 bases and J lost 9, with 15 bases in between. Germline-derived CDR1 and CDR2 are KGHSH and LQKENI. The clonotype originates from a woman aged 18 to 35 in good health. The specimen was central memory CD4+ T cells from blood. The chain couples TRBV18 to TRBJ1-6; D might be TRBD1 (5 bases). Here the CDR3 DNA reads TGTGCCAGCTCACCGGCCGGAGGGACCGGTTCACCCCTCCACTTT. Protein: CASSPAGGTGSPLHF.